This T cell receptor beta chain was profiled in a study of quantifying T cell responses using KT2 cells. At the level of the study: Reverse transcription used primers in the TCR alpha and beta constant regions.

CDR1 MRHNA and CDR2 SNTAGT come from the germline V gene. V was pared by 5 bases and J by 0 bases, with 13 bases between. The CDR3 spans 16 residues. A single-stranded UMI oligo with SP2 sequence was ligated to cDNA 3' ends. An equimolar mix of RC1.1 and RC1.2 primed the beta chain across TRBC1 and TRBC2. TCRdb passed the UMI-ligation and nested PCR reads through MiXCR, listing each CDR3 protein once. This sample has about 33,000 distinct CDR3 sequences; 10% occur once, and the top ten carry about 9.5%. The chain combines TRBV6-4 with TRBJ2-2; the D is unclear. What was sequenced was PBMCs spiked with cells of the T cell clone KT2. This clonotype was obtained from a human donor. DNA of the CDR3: TGTGCCAGCAGTATTGATGGCGTAACGAACACCGGGGAGCTGTTTTTT. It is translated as CASSIDGVTNTGELFF.